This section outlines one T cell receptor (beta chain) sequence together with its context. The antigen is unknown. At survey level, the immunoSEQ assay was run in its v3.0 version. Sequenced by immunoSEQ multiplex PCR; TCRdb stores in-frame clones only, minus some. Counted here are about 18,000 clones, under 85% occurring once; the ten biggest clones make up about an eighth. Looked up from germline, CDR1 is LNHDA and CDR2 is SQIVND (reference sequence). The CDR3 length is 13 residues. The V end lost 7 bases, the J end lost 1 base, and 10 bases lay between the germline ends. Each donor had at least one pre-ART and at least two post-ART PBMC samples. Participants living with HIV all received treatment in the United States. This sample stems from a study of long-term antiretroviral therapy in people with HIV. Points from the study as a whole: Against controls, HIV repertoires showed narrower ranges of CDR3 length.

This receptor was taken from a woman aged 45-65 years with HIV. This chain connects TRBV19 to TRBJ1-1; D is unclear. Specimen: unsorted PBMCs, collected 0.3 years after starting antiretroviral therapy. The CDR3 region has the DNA TGTGCCAGTATTAGGGTAGGGAACACTGAAGCTTTCTTT. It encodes CASIRVGNTEAFF.